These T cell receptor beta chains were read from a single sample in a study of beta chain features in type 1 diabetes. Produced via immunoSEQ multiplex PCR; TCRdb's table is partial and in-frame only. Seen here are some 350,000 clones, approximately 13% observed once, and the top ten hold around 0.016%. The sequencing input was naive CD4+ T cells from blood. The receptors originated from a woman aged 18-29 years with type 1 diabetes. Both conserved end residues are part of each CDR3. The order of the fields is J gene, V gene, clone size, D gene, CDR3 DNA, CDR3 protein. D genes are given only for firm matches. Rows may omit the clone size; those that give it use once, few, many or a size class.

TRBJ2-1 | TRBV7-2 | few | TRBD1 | TGTGCCAGCAGCTTAGGGGGACAGGGCTCCTACAATGAGCAGTTCTTC | CASSLGGQGSYNEQFF
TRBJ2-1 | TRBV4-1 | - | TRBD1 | TGCGCCAGCAGCCCGACAGGGGTCCATGAGCAGTTCTTC | CASSPTGVHEQFF
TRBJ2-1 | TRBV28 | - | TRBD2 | TGTGCCAGCAGGGGTGTTCTAGCGGGAGAGGGCGGCTACAATGAGCAGTTCTTC | CASRGVLAGEGGYNEQFF
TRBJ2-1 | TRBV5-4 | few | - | TGTGCCAGCAGCTTGGGCTCGACGGGCAATGAGCAGTTCTTC | CASSLGSTGNEQFF
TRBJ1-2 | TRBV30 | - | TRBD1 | TGTGCCTGGAGTGGTGGTTTCCAGGGGGCTGGCTACACCTTC | CAWSGGFQGAGYTF
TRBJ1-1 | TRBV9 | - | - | TGTGCCAGCAGCCCCCGGACAGTTATGAACACTGAAGCTTTCTTT | CASSPRTVMNTEAFF
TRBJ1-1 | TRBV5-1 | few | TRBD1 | TGCGCCAGCAGCTTGGGGGACAGCTTTGAAGCTTTCTTT | CASSLGDSFEAFF
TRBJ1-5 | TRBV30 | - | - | TGTGCCTGGAGCCCGGGGGGGGGTCAGCCCCAGCATTTT | CAWSPGGGQPQHF
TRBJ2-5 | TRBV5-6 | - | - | TGTGCCAGCAGCTTGAGGGGCTCAGGAGAGACCCAGTACTTC | CASSLRGSGETQYF
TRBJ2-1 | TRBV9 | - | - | TGTGCCAGCAGCGTGTCCCGGGACAAGCAGTTCTTC | CASSVSRDKQFF
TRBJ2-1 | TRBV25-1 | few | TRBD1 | TGTGCCAGCAGTGAACCCCACGGGACAGCTGAGCAGTTCTTC | CASSEPHGTAEQFF
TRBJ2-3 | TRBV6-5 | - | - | TGTGCCAGCAGTTACTCCGGAGCGTTCACAGATACGCAGTATTTT | CASSYSGAFTDTQYF
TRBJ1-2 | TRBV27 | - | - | TGTGCCAGCAGTTTACGGAGGGGCTACACCTTC | CASSLRRGYTF
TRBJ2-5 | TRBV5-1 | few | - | TGCGCCAGCAGCTTGGCCTCAGTTGGGGGGAGACAAGAGACCCAGTACTTC | CASSLASVGGRQETQYF
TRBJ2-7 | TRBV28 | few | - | TGTGCCAGCAGTTTAGGGGGGTCCTACGAGCAGTACTTC | CASSLGGSYEQYF